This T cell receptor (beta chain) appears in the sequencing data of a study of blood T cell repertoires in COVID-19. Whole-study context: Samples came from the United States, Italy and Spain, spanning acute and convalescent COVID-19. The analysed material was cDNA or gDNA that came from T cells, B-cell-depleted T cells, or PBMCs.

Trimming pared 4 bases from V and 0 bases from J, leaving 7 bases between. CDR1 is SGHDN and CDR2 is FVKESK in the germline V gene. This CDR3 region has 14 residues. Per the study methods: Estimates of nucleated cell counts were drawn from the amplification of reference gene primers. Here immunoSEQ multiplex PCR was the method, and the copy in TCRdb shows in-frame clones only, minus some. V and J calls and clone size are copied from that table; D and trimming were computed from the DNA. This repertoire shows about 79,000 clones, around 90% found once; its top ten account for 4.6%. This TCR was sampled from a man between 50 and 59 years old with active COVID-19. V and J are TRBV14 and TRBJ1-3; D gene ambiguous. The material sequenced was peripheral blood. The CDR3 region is CASSLGISGNTIYF. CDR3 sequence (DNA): TGTGCCAGCAGCCTCGGGATCTCTGGAAACACCATATATTTT.